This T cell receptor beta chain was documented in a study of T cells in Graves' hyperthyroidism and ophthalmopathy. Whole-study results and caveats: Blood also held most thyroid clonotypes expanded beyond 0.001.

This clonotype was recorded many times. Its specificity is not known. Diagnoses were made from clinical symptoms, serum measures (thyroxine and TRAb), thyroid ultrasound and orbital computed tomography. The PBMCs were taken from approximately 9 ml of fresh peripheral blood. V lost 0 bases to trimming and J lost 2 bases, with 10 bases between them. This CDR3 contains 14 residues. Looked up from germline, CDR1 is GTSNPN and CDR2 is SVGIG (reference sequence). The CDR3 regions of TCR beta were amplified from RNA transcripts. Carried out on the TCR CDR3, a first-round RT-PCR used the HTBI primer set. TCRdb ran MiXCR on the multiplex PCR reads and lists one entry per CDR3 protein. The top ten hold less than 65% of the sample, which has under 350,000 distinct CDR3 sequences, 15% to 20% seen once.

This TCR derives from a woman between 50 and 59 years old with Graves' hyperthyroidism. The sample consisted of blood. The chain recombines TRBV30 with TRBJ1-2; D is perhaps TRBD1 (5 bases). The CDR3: CAWSVPGGNYGYTF. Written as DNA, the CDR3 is TGTGCCTGGAGTGTACCTGGGGGGAACTATGGCTACACCTTC.